Below are 9 T cell receptor beta chains sequenced from a single sample in a study of regulatory T cells in long-lasting Graves disease. The sample's time point: newly diagnosed GD, antithyroid drugs for less than 3 months. PBMCs provided the RNA from which the TCR library was made. Sequencing libraries for TCR beta were prepared with iRepertoire HTBI primers and Arm-PCR of CDR3 regions. MiXCR was run by TCRdb on the multiplex PCR reads, yielding one entry per CDR3 protein. Among under 300,000 distinct CDR3 sequences listed, 20% to 25% were seen once. Sequences were derived from peripheral blood mononuclear cells (PBMCs), sampled at new diagnosis, from a patient treated with antithyroid drugs. These receptors all stem from a female donor with Graves disease.

In its sample, this clonotype was seen many times. This chain connects TRBV19 to TRBJ1-6; D not certain. CDR3 length: 14 amino acids. Germline CDR1 is LNHDA and CDR2 is SQIVND (reference sequence). V lost 2 bases and J lost 9, with 11 bases in between. DNA for the CDR3: TGTGCCAGTAGTATAACGGGGTTTAGTTCACCCCTCCACTTT. As protein: CASSITGFSSPLHF.

This clonotype was counted at least ten times. V usage is TRBV4-3 and J usage is TRBJ2-2, with D possibly matching TRBD2 (5 bases). V was clipped by 5 bases and J by 10 bases, with 14 bases between them. The CDR3 contains 13 residues. Germline values: CDR1 LGHNA, CDR2 YSLEER. The CDR3 nucleotides are TGCGCCAGCAGCGCCTACCGGGAAATGGAGCTGTTTTTT. Translated: CASSAYREMELFF.

On this clonotype itself: This probably arose from a read error, given a far larger clone one base away. The gene calls are TRBV27 and TRBJ1-1; no reliable D call. Germline assignment: CDR1 MNHEY and CDR2 SMNVEV (reference sequence). The CDR3 length is 14 residues. Here the CDR3 reads CASSYRTRSTEALF. DNA for the CDR3: TGTGCCAGCAGCTACCGAACTCGAAGCACTGAAGCTCTCTTT.

This clonotype was counted between two and nine times. The rearrangement uses TRBV7-9 and TRBJ1-5, with TRBD1 matching over 10 bases. The CDR3 has 16 residues. V shed 5 bases and J 3 bases; nucleotides not matched to a gene: 7. CDR1 is SEHNR and CDR2 is FQNEAQ in the germline V gene (reference sequence). CDR3 bases: TGTGCCAGCAGCCAAGGGACAGGGGTCAACAATCAGCCCCAGCATTTT. This translates into CASSQGTGVNNQPQHF.

The count of this clonotype is one. The CDR3 loop reads CASSRGTGGGVGNTEAFF. The CDR3 DNA reads TGTGCCAGCAGCCGCGGGACAGGGGGCGGGGTGGGGAACACTGAAGCTTTCTTT. The V gene is TRBV7-2, the J gene TRBJ1-1; 12 nucleotides line up with TRBD1. Germline loops: CDR1 SGHTA, CDR2 FQGNSA. V shed 5 bases and J 1 base; nucleotides not matched to a gene: 11. This CDR3 is 18 amino acids long. The full variable domain, in which reference TRBV7-2 and TRBJ1-1 provide the parts outside the CDR3, is GAGVSQSPSNKVTEKGKDVELRCDPISGHTALYWYRQSLGQGLEFLIYFQGNSAPDKSGLPSDRFSAERTGGSVSTLTIQRTQQEDSAVYLCASSRGTGGGVGNTEAFFGQGTRLTVV.

The V gene is TRBV7-2, the J gene TRBJ1-2; 7 bases line up with TRBD1. After removal of 1 base from V and 4 bases from J, the junction contained 6 bases not matched to a gene. This CDR3 is built from 15 residues. The germline CDR1 and CDR2 sequences are SGHTA and FQGNSA. CDR3 DNA sequence: TGTGCCAGCAGCTTAGACAGGGGACATACCTATGGCTACACCTTC. Translation: CASSLDRGHTYGYTF.

As to this clonotype: A read error is possible here, since a much larger clone lies one base away. The CDR3 nucleotides are TGTGCCAGCAGCCCCTATACAGGGGACGGGCAGTACTTC. It specifies CASSPYTGDGQYF. The chain joins TRBV7-2 to TRBJ2-7; 7 bases are shared with TRBD1. The germline gives CDR1 SGHTA, CDR2 FQGNSA. CDR3 length: 13 residues. V gave up 5 bases and J gave up 9 bases; unmatched junction bases: 10.

This clonotype appeared many times. The rearrangement joins TRBV5-5 to TRBJ2-3, with D perhaps matching TRBD1 (5 bases). The CDR3 covers 16 residues. Germline V lookup: CDR1 SGHKS, CDR2 YYEKEE (reference sequence). Trimming shortened V by 3 bases and J by 6 bases, and 20 bases separated the two germline ends. Written as DNA, the CDR3 is TGTGCCAGCAGCTCGGGTGACAGCGCGATAGCCGATACGCAGTATTTT. It specifies CASSSGDSAIADTQYF.

The chain carries TRBV20-1 and TRBJ2-6; the match to TRBD1 covers 7 bases. CDR1 and CDR2 (germline): DFQATT, SNEGSKA (reference sequence). With V trimmed by 0 bases and J by 2 bases, 4 bases remained unmatched. The CDR3 length is 16 residues. The CDR3, as DNA: TGCAGTGCTAGAGATCACAGGGGCACTGGGGCCAACGTCCTGACTTTC. It translates to CSARDHRGTGANVLTF.